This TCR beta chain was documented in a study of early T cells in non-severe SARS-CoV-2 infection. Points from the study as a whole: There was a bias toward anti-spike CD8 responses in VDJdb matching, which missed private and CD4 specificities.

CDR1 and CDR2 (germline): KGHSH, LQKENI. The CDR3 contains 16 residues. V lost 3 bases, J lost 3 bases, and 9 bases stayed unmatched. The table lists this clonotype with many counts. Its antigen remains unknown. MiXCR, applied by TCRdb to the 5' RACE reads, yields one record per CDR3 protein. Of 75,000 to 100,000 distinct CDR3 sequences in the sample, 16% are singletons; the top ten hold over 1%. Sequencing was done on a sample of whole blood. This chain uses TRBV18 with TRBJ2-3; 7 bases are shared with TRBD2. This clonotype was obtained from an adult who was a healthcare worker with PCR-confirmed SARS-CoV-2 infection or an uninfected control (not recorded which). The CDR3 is CASSPAGVDDTDTQYF. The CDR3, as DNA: TGTGCCAGCTCACCGGCGGGAGTAGATGATACAGATACGCAGTATTTT. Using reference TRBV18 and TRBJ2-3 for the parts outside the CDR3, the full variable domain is NAGVMQNPRHLVRRRGQEARLRCSPMKGHSHVYWYRQLPEEGLKFMVYLQKENIIDESGMPKERFSAEFPKEGPSILRIQQVVRGDSAAYFCASSPAGVDDTDTQYFGPGTRLTVL.